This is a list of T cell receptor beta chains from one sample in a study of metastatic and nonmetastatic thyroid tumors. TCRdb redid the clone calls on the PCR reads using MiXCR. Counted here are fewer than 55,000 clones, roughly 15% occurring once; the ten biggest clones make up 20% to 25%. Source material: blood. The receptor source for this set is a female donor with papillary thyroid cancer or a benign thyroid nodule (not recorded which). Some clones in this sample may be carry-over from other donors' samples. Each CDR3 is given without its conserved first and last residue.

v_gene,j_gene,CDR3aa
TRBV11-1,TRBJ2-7,ASSPPRGTKGVYEQY
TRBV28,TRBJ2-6,ASSYEGTGANVLT
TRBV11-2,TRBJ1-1,ASSPQTGRNTEAF
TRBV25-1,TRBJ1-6,ASSGPGGISPLH
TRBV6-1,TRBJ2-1,ASSETGVAYNEQF
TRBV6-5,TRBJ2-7,ASSYGGYSYEQY
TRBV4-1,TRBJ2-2,ASSSLADGELF
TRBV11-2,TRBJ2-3,ASSPGGTGITDTQY
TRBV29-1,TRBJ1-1,SVERDLMTEAF
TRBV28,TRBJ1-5,ASSWTGEYSNQPQH
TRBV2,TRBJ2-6,ASRDTSGANVLT
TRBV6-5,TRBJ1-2,ASSYQACVYGYT
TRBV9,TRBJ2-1,ASSVSGAPSNEQF
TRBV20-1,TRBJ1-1,SAWTGVNTEAF
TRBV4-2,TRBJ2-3,ASSQARDYTDTQY
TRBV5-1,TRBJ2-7,ASSLGYEQY